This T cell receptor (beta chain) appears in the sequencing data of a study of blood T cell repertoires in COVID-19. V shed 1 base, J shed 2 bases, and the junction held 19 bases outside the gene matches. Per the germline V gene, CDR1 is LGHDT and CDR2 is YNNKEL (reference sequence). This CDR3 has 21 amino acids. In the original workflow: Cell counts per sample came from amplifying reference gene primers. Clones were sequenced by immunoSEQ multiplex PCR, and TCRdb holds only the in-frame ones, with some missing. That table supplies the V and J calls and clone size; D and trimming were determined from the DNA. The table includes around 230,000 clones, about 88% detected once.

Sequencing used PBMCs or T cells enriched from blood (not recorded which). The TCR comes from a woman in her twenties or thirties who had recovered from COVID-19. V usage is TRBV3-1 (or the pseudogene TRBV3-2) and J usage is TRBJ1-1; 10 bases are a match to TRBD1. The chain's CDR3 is CASSQAHRDRGFRRDNTEAFF. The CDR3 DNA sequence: TGTGCCAGCAGCCAAGCCCATCGGGACAGGGGATTTAGGAGAGATAACACTGAAGCTTTCTTT.